This T cell receptor (beta chain) stems from a study of cytomegalovirus exposure and HLA in healthy donors. It was with 60 Vbeta and 13 Jbeta primers that the PCR ran. Repertoires were generated with immunoSEQ multiplex PCR, while TCRdb's copy carries only in-frame clones and drops some. This sample yields about 190,000 clones, of which approximately 82% are seen a single time; roughly 2.1% belongs to the top ten. Remarks on this clone: What it binds is unknown.

CDR3 length equals 15 residues. CDR1 is LNHDA, CDR2 SQIVND, per germline (reference sequence). The V segment lost 3 bases and the J segment 4 bases; nucleotides outside the gene matches: 8. General study results and limits: CMV serostatus stood as the only immune exposure information on hand. Most TCR sequences showed up rarely, but some public TCRs showed up in many donors. Some V segments (TRBV6-2 and TRBV6-3 among them) were excluded as indistinguishable. Confirmation was obtained in vitro that three CMV-associated chains are specific for CMV antigens.

The chain joins TRBV19 to TRBJ1-2; 7 positions agree with TRBD1. This receptor was obtained from a woman in her late teens or twenties in good health and CMV-seropositive. Source material: PBMCs. The CDR3 region is CASSIPRTGGYGYTF. The CDR3 bases are TGTGCCAGTAGTATTCCAAGGACAGGAGGCTATGGCTACACCTTC.